This T cell receptor beta chain was sequenced during a study of shared clonotypes between healthy human individuals (dated by TCRdb to 2018 to 2021). As for the study more broadly: A few men and a couple of women, aged 18 to 49 years, made up the cohort. To estimate repertoire size and how much clonotypes are shared between individuals, the study performed deep sequencing of blood TCR repertoires from roughly five healthy adults. Per donor, three plates each were used for CD4 naive and CD4 memory, two for CD8 naive, and one for CD8 memory. Between about 0.94 and 10 billion PBMCs per donor were obtained by leukapheresis. Libraries were prepared and TCR repertoires were sequenced by different laboratories using diverse techniques, in order to increase sequencing depth and limit assay-specific biases.

Healthy HIV-negative adults with no recently reported acute infections or vaccinations were included as donors. Only Caucasian adults living in Nashville, Tennessee, USA were represented among the donors. CD4+ T cells were enriched by magnetic negative selection; naive cells were then positively selected on CD45RA, and the negative fraction formed the memory subset. Blood was obtained by leukapheresis, after which PBMCs were separated by Ficoll-Histopaque density gradient centrifugation and cryopreserved in liquid nitrogen vapor phase. Analytical flow cytometry was used to check the purity and quantity of each magnetically sorted T cell population. From each sorted fraction, genomic DNA was isolated and quantified by UV absorbance on a Nanodrop 2000c. Summary of the overall study and its limitations: Clonotypes shared by all four sorted-subset donors showed higher generation probabilities than non-shared clonotypes. Sampling was limited to blood, and TCR repertoires in tissue likely differ from TCR repertoires in blood. Pairwise subsampling indicated that sequencing depth was expected to affect the degree of clonotype sharing among donors. Incomplete sequencing was indicated by rarefaction of sorted-subset datasets, despite the large sequencing depth. About 4.5% of naive CD4, around 3.5% of naive CD8, 2% to 2.5% of memory CD4, and more than 0.35% of memory CD8 clonotypes were shared across a few donors. Because the study included a small number of donors, the genetic and exposure-history diversity represented was limited. Naive subsets generally had larger estimated clonotype richness than memory subsets.

Using the deep immunoSEQ assay, TCR CDR3 regions were amplified from genomic DNA by multiplex PCR. For each cell subset, the extracted genomic DNA was distributed evenly across all wells of several immunoSEQ 96-well plates, and each plate served as one replicate. Each replicate PCR for sorted subsets received around 0.2 ug genomic DNA, equal to 30,000 or so T cell genomes. Purified libraries were quantified with a Qubit 3.0 fluorometer, sized on a Bioanalyzer 2100, and re-quantified with the KAPA Library Quantification kit. Each immunoSEQ 96-well plate was sequenced on its own single-read 150-cycle Illumina NextSeq 550 flow cell. As for the authors' bioinformatics: Because the immunoSEQ output held only junctional sequences and lacked quality scores, the filtering could not match the filtering applied to full-length reads. Sequences were annotated with PyIR, a Python wrapper for IgBLAST v1.9, using IMGT germline references to assign V/J genes and CDR3. Reads with weak V/J assignments (E-value above 1e-6), missing CDR3, stop codons, out-of-frame junctions, or ambiguous translated residues were removed. A V3J clonotype was defined by an identical inferred V gene, J gene, and CDR3 amino acid sequence. Percentage overlap between repertoires was computed as shared unique clonotypes divided by the size of the smaller repertoire. Three approaches were used to assess repertoire richness: RTK rarefaction, the Chao1 estimator, and Recon v2.1 estimates of unobserved clonotypes. Generation probabilities were computed with OLGA for all TCRbeta clonotypes obtained by the gDNA method from a few donors. The source is immuneACCESS, and TCRdb retained only in-frame sequences with V and J called. Part of the clones is not carried over; for the studies checked, unresolved V genes explain less than half of this, and the remainder is unexplained. D and trimming were read from the DNA, whereas the V and J calls and clone size are those reported in that table. This sample gives some 240,000 clones in total; approximately 65% of them show up just once. Of the sample, roughly 11% falls within the top ten clones.

In regard to this clone: There is no known antigen for this receptor. It has no much larger one-base neighbor in the sample; base qualities were not kept.

Spanning cysteine to phenylalanine, the CDR3 consists of 14 amino acids. Of the read, only the CDR3 DNA is kept; its 42 bases are in frame from base 1. V loses 1 base of germline sequence and J loses 2 bases, and the interval between the two ends is 9 bases. The germline V gene yields LGHNA for CDR1 and YSLEER for CDR2. The sample comprised memory CD4+ T cells sorted from blood. The sample's cell subset or site label, decoded: CD45RA-negative fraction. Here the chain combines TRBV4-3 and TRBJ2-7, with no D gene named confidently. This sequence was found in a man in his thirties or forties in good health. The DNA reads as follows: TGCGCCAGCAGCCAAGGGCAGCACACCTACGAGCAGTACTTC. This translates into CASSQGQHTYEQYF.